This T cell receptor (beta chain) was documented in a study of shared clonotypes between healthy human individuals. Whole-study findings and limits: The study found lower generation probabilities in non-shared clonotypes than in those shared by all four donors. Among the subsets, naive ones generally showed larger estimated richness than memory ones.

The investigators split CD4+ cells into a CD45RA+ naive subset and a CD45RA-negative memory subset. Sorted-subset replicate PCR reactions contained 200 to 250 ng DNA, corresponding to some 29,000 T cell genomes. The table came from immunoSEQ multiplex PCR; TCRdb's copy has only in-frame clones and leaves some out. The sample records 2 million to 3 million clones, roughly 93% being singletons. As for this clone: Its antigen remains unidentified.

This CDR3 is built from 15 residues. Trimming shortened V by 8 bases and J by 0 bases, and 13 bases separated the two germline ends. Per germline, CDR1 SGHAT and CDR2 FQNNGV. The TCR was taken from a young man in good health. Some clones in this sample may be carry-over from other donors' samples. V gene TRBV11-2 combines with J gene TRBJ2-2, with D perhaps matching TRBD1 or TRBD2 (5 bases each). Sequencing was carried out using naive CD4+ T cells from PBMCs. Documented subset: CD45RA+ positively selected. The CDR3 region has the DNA TGTGCCAGCCGCCCCCGGGACGCGAACACCGGGGAGCTGTTTTTT. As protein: CASRPRDANTGELFF.